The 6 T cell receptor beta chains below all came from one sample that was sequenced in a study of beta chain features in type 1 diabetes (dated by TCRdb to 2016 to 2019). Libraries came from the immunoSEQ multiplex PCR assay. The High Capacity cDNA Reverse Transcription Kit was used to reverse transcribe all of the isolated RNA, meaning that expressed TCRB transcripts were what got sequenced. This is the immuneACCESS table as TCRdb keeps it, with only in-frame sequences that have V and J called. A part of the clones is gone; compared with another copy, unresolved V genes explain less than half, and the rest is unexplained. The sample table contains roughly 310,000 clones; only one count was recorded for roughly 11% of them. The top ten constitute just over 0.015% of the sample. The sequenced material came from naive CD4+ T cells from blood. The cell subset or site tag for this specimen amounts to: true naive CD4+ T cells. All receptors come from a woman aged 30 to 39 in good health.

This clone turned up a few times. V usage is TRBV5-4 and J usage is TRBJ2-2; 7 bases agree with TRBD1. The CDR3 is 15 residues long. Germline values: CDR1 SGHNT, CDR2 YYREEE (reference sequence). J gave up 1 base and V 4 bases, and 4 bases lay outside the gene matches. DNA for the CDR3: TGTGCCAGCAGCCCCGGGACAGAGAACACCGGGGAGCTGTTTTTT. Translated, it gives CASSPGTENTGELFF. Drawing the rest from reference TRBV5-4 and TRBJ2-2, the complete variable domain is ETGVTQSPTHLIKTRGQQVTLRCSSQSGHNTVSWYQQALGQGPQFIFQYYREEENGRGNFPPRFSGLQFPNYSSELNVNALELDDSALYLCASSPGTENTGELFFGEGSRLTVL.

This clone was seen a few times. DNA for the CDR3: TGTGCCTGGGATAATACAGGGGCCGGGGAGCTGTTTTTT. Its translation: CAWDNTGAGELFF. The chain links TRBV30 to TRBJ2-2; 7 nucleotides align to TRBD1. The J segment lost 6 bases and the V segment lost 5 bases, leaving 6 bases of the junction unmatched. Germline V lookup: CDR1 GTSNPN, CDR2 SVGIG (reference sequence). The CDR3 runs 13 residues.

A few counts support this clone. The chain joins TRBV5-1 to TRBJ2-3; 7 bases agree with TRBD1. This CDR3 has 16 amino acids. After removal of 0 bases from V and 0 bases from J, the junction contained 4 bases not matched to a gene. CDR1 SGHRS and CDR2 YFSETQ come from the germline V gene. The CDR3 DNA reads TGCGCCAGCAGCTTGGCCGTCAGGGGGAGCACAGATACGCAGTATTTT. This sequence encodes CASSLAVRGSTDTQYF.

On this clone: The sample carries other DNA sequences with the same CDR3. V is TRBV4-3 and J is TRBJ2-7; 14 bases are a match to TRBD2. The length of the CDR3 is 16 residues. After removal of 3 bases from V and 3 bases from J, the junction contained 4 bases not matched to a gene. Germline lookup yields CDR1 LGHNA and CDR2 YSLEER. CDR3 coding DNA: TGCGCCAGCAGCCATACCGGGACTAGCGGGAGCTACGAGCAGTACTTC. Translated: CASSHTGTSGSYEQYF.

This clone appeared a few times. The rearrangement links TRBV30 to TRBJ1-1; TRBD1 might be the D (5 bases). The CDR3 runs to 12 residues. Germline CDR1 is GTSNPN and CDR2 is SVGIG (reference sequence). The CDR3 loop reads CAYIGTGREAFF. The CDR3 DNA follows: TGTGCTTACATTGGTACAGGCCGAGAAGCTTTCTTT.

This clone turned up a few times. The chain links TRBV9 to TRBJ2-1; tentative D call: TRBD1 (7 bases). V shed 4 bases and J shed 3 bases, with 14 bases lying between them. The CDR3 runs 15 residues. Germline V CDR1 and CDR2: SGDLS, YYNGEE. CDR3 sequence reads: CASSSRRDSYNEQFF. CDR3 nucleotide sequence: TGTGCCAGCAGCTCCCGGCGGGACAGCTACAATGAGCAGTTCTTC.